This entry features one T cell receptor (beta chain) sequence. This entry is derived from a study of T cell responses to AZD1222 COVID-19 vaccine. Measured with immunoSEQ multiplex PCR; TCRdb has only the in-frame clones, and not every one. The sample carries some 58,000 clones, around 90% recorded once. The CDR3 sequence is 12 residues long. CDR1 is KGHSH and CDR2 is LQKENI in the germline V gene. J gave up 4 bases and V 5 bases, and 2 bases lay outside the gene matches. The input for sequencing was peripheral blood, taken on day 0 of AZD1222 vaccination. The receptor comes from an adult in good health. V and J are TRBV18 and TRBJ2-7; 7 bases match TRBD1. CDR3 bases: TGTGCCAGCTCATTGACAGGGTACGAGCAGTACTTC. This encodes CASSLTGYEQYF.